Listed here are 17 T cell receptor beta chains from one sample, sequenced in a study of blood T cell repertoires in COVID-19. The assay was immunoSEQ multiplex PCR, and TCRdb's table has in-frame clones only and misses some. The sample lists approximately 400,000 clones; 80% to 85% were seen once. The sequenced sample consisted of PBMCs or T cells enriched from blood (not recorded which). Every receptor here comes from a woman aged 45-59 years who had recovered from COVID-19.

The gene calls are TRBV6-5 and TRBJ1-1; 9 bases line up with TRBD1. Trimming at V came to 4 bases and at J to 11 bases, leaving 11 bases not matched to a gene. Germline V gene sequence: CDR1 MNHEY, CDR2 SVGAGI. This CDR3 spans 14 amino acids. The CDR3 coding sequence is TGTGCCAGCAGTTCCGGGGCGGGACAGGGCTCGGCTTTCTTT. Its translation is CASSSGAGQGSAFF.

This rearrangement joins TRBV14 to TRBJ1-6; 8 nucleotides align to TRBD1. The CDR3 consists of 16 residues. The V and J ends lost 4 bases and 0 bases, in that order; junction bases with no gene match: 2. The germline CDR1 and CDR2 sequences are SGHDN and FVKESK. The CDR3 DNA sequence: TGTGCCAGCAGCCCGGGGACAGGCTCCTATAATTCACCCCTCCACTTT. It codes for CASSPGTGSYNSPLHF.

The chain has TRBV19 and TRBJ2-1, with 10 positions matching TRBD2. The CDR3 loop spans 20 amino acids. CDR1 and CDR2 (germline): LNHDA, SQIVND (reference sequence). V shed 5 bases, J shed 2 bases, and the junction held 18 bases outside the gene matches. This chain's CDR3 is CASSGGGLAGEITTYNEQFF. The CDR3 DNA is TGTGCCAGTAGTGGTGGCGGGCTAGCGGGAGAAATCACAACCTACAATGAGCAGTTCTTC.

The chain couples TRBV6-2 or TRBV6-3 to TRBJ1-3; D might be TRBD1 (5 bases). The germline gives CDR1 MNHEY, CDR2 SVGEGT. Trimming removed 6 bases from V and 0 bases from J, with 27 bases in between. This CDR3 spans 20 amino acids. The CDR3 region has the DNA TGTGCCAGCAGCAACCCCGCCCGGCAGGGTTTCTCCCACTCTGGAAACACCATATATTTT. It encodes CASSNPARQGFSHSGNTIYF.

In its sample, this clone was seen a few times. CDR3 in DNA: TGTGCCTGGAGTGTTGACCACGGGGGGCGCACTGAAGCTTTCTTT. It codes for CAWSVDHGGRTEAFF. The V gene is TRBV30, the J gene TRBJ1-1; D may be TRBD1 (6 bases). Trimming stripped 0 bases from V and 4 bases from J, with 15 bases between. CDR1 and CDR2 (germline): GTSNPN, SVGIG (reference sequence). The CDR3 spans 15 residues.

This clone has only a few counts. The chain links TRBV19 to TRBJ1-4, with D possibly being TRBD1 (5 bases). Trimming pared 6 bases from V and 6 bases from J, leaving 26 bases between. CDR1 and CDR2 (germline): LNHDA, SQIVND (reference sequence). This CDR3 has 18 amino acids. The CDR3 DNA reads TGTGCCAGTAGAATGAAATACGGGGTGGCAGGGACTTATGAAAAACTGTTTTTT. Protein sequence: CASRMKYGVAGTYEKLFF.

The J gene is TRBJ1-2, the V gene TRBV30; 9 bases are shared with TRBD1. V gave up 3 bases and J gave up 7 bases; unmatched junction bases: 9. CDR3 size: 14 residues. CDR1 GTSNPN and CDR2 SVGIG come from the germline V gene (reference sequence). CDR3 nucleotide sequence: TGTGCCTGGAGGCCGCCCGGACAGGGGAGTGGCTACACCTTC. Protein product: CAWRPPGQGSGYTF.

This chain uses TRBV19 with TRBJ1-2, with TRBD1 as a possible D gene (6 bases). CDR3 length equals 14 residues. V shed 5 bases and J shed 1 base, with 11 bases lying between them. Germline CDR1 LNHDA, CDR2 SQIVND (reference sequence). The CDR3 region has the DNA TGTGCCAGTAGTTTCTTACAGGGTAACTATGGCTACACCTTC. It yields the protein CASSFLQGNYGYTF.

The CDR3: CASSLYDQVDYEQYF. The CDR3 nucleotides are TGTGCCAGCAGCTTATATGATCAGGTAGACTACGAGCAGTACTTC. The genes are TRBV11-2 and TRBJ2-7; D call uncertain. V dropped 2 bases and J dropped 3 bases, with 14 bases sitting between them. The CDR3 has 15 residues. Germline V gene data show CDR1 as SGHAT and CDR2 as FQNNGV.

This clone has more than one count but fewer than ten. The J gene is TRBJ1-2, the V gene TRBV30; tentative D call: TRBD1 (5 bases). Germline V gives CDR1 GTSNPN, CDR2 SVGIG (reference sequence). V shed 0 bases and J shed 5 bases, with 16 bases lying between them. The CDR3 sequence is 15 residues long. The CDR3 region is CAWSVRAGKNYGYTF. CDR3 DNA: TGTGCCTGGAGTGTACGGGCAGGGAAAAATTATGGCTACACCTTC.

The V call is TRBV2, the J call TRBJ2-2; TRBD1 matches at 12 bases. V shed 7 bases and J 5 bases; nucleotides not matched to a gene: 11. This CDR3 is built from 17 residues. The germline V gene encodes CDR1 SNHLY and CDR2 FYNNEI. The CDR3 here is CASNRGQGALSTGELFF. DNA for the CDR3: TGTGCCAGCAATCGGGGACAGGGGGCGCTTAGTACCGGGGAGCTGTTTTTT.

The gene calls are TRBV15 and TRBJ1-1, with D possibly TRBD1 on 6 matching bases. The CDR3 is 15 amino acids. The germline V and J ends were trimmed by 1 base and 5 bases, with 14 bases remaining between them. The V gene's germline CDR1 is LNHNV and CDR2 YYDKDF (reference sequence). The CDR3: CATSRGGGQRTEAFF. The CDR3, as DNA: TGTGCCACCAGCAGAGGTGGGGGCCAGAGGACTGAAGCTTTCTTT. The variable domain in full, completed from reference TRBV15 and TRBJ1-1, reads DAMVIQNPRYQVTQFGKPVTLSCSQTLNHNVMYWYQQKSSQAPKLLFHYYDKDFNNEADTPDNFQSRRPNTSFCFLDIRSPGLGDTAMYLCATSRGGGQRTEAFFGQGTRLTVV.

The chain employs TRBV3-1 (or the pseudogene TRBV3-2) and TRBJ1-1; D call uncertain. The CDR3 is 15 amino acids. The germline V and J ends were trimmed by 0 bases and 3 bases, with 11 bases remaining between them. From germline, CDR1 is LGHDT and CDR2 YNNKEL (reference sequence). The CDR3 loop reads CASSQDHAAYTEAFF. The CDR3 nucleotides read TGTGCCAGCAGCCAAGATCATGCGGCGTACACTGAAGCTTTCTTT.

V usage is TRBV6-5 and J usage is TRBJ1-3; no reliable D call. The V gene's germline CDR1 is MNHEY and CDR2 SVGAGI. The CDR3 is 11 residues long. V dropped 8 bases and J dropped 4 bases, with 6 bases sitting between them. CDR3 in amino acids: CASSGGNTIYF. As DNA, the CDR3 is TGTGCCAGCTCCGGGGGAAACACCATATATTTT.

The genes are TRBV11-3 and TRBJ1-2; perhaps TRBD1 as D (5 bases). V shed 10 bases and J shed 6 bases, with 21 bases lying between them. The CDR3 contains 14 residues. Germline values: CDR1 SGHNT, CDR2 YENEEA. CDR3 protein: CATESQGGLNGYTF. DNA of the CDR3: TGTGCCACCGAATCGCAGGGAGGTCTCAATGGCTACACCTTC.

This chain links TRBV6-5 with TRBJ1-2; D may be TRBD1 (6 bases). The CDR3 contains 12 residues. The ends were cut back, 6 bases at V and 8 bases at J, with 13 bases in the middle. The germline gives CDR1 MNHEY, CDR2 SVGAGI. The CDR3 here is CASRVTGNGYTF. In nucleotides, the CDR3 is TGTGCCAGCAGGGTGACAGGCAACGGCTACACCTTC.

The chain recombines TRBV5-1 with TRBJ1-1; tentatively, D is TRBD1 (5 bases). With 5 bases removed from V and 5 bases from J, the gap between germline ends came to 16 bases. Germline CDR1 is SGHRS and CDR2 is YFSETQ. This CDR3 contains 14 residues. DNA for the CDR3: TGCGCCAGCAGTCAAGGATCGGGGGGAACTGAAGCTTTCTTT. Its translation is CASSQGSGGTEAFF.